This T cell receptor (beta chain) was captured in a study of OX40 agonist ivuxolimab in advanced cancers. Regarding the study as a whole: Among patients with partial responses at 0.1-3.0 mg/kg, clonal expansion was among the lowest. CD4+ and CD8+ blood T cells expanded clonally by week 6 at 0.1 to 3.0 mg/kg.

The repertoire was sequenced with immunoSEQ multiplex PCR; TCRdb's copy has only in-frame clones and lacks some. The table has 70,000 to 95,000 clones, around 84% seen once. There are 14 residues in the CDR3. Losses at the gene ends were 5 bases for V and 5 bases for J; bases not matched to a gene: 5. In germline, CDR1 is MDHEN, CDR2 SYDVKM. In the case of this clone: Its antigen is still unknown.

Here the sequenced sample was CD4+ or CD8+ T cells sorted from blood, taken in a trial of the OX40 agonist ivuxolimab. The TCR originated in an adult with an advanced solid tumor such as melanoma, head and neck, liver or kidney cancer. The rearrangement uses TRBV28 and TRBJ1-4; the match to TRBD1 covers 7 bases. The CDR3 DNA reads TGTGCCAGCAGTCAGGGACAGAAAAATGAAAAACTGTTTTTT. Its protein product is CASSQGQKNEKLFF.